The entry below describes one T cell receptor beta chain. The data were taken from a study of control samples from healthy donors and cancer patients. J lost 5 bases, V lost 5 bases, and 6 bases had no gene match. Germline V gives CDR1 SGHVS, CDR2 FQNEAQ. This CDR3 has 14 amino acids. Sequencing used immunoSEQ multiplex PCR; TCRdb keeps in-frame clones, though not all of them. The sample holds 130,000 to 150,000 clones, more than 85% seen once. This clonotype was sampled from a man aged 18 to 29 in good health. J is TRBJ1-5 and V is TRBV7-8; 7 nucleotides match TRBD1. The specimen sequenced was blood. CDR3 region: CASSRTGVYQPQHF. The DNA for the CDR3 is TGTGCCAGCAGCCGTACAGGGGTGTATCAGCCCCAGCATTTT.